This TCR beta chain originates from a study of T cells in Graves' hyperthyroidism and ophthalmopathy. Study as a whole: Once the initial diagnosis was made, peripheral blood was obtained before any treatment.

A patient was excluded if there was uncontrolled infection, other autoimmune disease, pregnancy or lactation. Clinical symptoms, serum thyroxine, TRAb, thyroid ultrasound and orbital computed tomography established diagnosis. This CDR3 comprises 13 residues. CDR1 is SQVTM and CDR2 is ANQGSEA in the germline V gene. Trimming shortened V by 1 base and J by 4 bases, and 11 bases separated the two germline ends. Study findings and constraints: Through a model of 13 V-J features, ophthalmopathy was separated from stable hyperthyroidism.

Using RNA transcripts as the source, TCR beta CDR3 regions were amplified. HTBI primers were the set used in a first-round RT-PCR of the TCR CDR3. MiXCR was run by TCRdb on the multiplex PCR reads, yielding one entry per CDR3 protein. The sample lists more than 500,000 distinct CDR3 sequences, about 15% occurring once. This clonotype has ten or more counts. Its specificity is unknown. This sequence originates from a middle-aged woman with Graves' ophthalmopathy. The chain links TRBV29-1 to TRBJ2-7, with D perhaps being TRBD1 or TRBD2 (6 bases each). The sample comprised blood. The DNA of the CDR3 is TGCAGCGTTGAAGTAACAGGGAGGTACGAGCAGTACTTC. As protein: CSVEVTGRYEQYF.